The 16 T cell receptor beta chains below all came from one sample that was sequenced in a study of graft-versus-host responses after intestinal transplantation. What these receptors recognize is not known. Sequencing used immunoSEQ multiplex PCR; TCRdb keeps in-frame clones, though not all of them. The sample has about 120,000 clones, approximately 92% seen once. This specimen was unstimulated CD4+ T cells sorted from spleen or lymph node cells, taken before intestinal transplant. These receptor sequences come from a human donor who received an intestinal transplant.

About this clone: The sample carries other DNA sequences with the same CDR3. The chain links TRBV19 to TRBJ2-1; a weak D match, TRBD2 (6 bases). Trimming took off 3 bases at V and 6 bases at J, with 12 bases between the two ends. The CDR3 length is 14 residues. The germline gives CDR1 LNHDA, CDR2 SQIVND (reference sequence). The CDR3 nucleotides are TGTGCCAGTAGTATCTTAGCGGTCCGCAATGAGCAGTTCTTC. It translates to CASSILAVRNEQFF.

This clone occurred a few times. The chain has TRBV6-5 and TRBJ1-3, with 7 bases that match TRBD1. V lost 3 bases, J lost 4 bases, and 9 bases stayed unmatched. The CDR3 loop spans 16 amino acids. Germline CDR1 and CDR2: MNHEY and SVGAGI. CDR3 region: CASSYAATGTGNTIYF. In DNA form, the CDR3 reads TGTGCCAGCAGTTATGCTGCGACAGGGACCGGAAACACCATATATTTT.

This CDR3 is CASSRGLFGSYEQYF. The DNA for the CDR3 is TGTGCCAGCAGTCGGGGCCTTTTCGGGTCCTACGAGCAGTACTTC. This chain joins TRBV6-5 and TRBJ2-7; the D call may be TRBD1 or TRBD2 (5 bases each). V dropped 5 bases and J dropped 1 base, with 15 bases sitting between them. CDR3 size: 15 residues. Germline V gene data show CDR1 as MNHEY and CDR2 as SVGAGI.

The DNA of the CDR3 is TGTGCCAGCAAATCCCGGGACCTCAACAGGTACGAGCAGTACTTC. Protein sequence: CASKSRDLNRYEQYF. The chain joins TRBV27 to TRBJ2-7; either TRBD1 or TRBD2 may supply D (5 bases each). From germline, CDR1 is MNHEY and CDR2 SMNVEV (reference sequence). This CDR3 spans 15 amino acids. The V end lost 7 bases, the J end lost 4 bases, and 20 bases lay between the germline ends.

This chain uses TRBV6-1 with TRBJ2-2; unclear D gene. The length of the CDR3 is 14 residues. V was clipped by 7 bases and J by 6 bases, with 15 bases between them. Germline V gives CDR1 MNHNS, CDR2 SASEGT. The CDR3 DNA follows: TGTGCCAGCAAGGCCCCGGGCAGCGCCGGGGAGCTGTTTTTT. It encodes CASKAPGSAGELFF.

The chain joins TRBV11-2 to TRBJ2-5; 9 bases align to TRBD1. The tail of the sequence fits TRBJ2-7 better, so the J call may be wrong. This CDR3 is 14 amino acids long. CDR1 SGHAT and CDR2 FQNNGV come from the germline V gene. CDR3 loop: CASGPTGGAYEQYF. The CDR3 DNA follows: TGTGCCAGCGGGCCGACAGGGGGAGCCTACGAGCAGTACTTC.

The CDR3 sequence: CASSFLEGGKLFF. CDR3 DNA: TGTGCCAGCAGTTTCCTGGAGGGCGGAAAACTGTTTTTT. The chain couples TRBV6-1 to TRBJ1-4, with D hard to call. V was cut by 5 bases and J by 10 bases, with 14 bases left in between. The germline gives CDR1 MNHNS, CDR2 SASEGT. The CDR3 consists of 13 residues.

CDR3 loop: CASSRTPGGEATEAFF. Here the CDR3 DNA reads TGTGCCAGCAGTAGAACCCCCGGGGGGGAGGCCACTGAAGCTTTCTTT. The genes are TRBV27 and TRBJ1-1; maybe TRBD1 (5 bases). Germline lookup yields CDR1 MNHEY and CDR2 SMNVEV (reference sequence). CDR3 length: 16 residues. V was clipped by 5 bases and J by 4 bases, with 20 bases between them.

V is TRBV21-1 and J is TRBJ1-5; the table's D call TRBD1 went unverified against the DNA. TRBV21-1 has pseudogene status. The CDR3 length is 17 residues. The CDR3 sequence: CASTSTGTAVSGQPQHF. DNA of the CDR3: TGTGCCAGCACCTCCACCGGGACAGCTGTGTCAGGTCAGCCCCAGCATTTT.

The V gene is TRBV5-1, the J gene TRBJ1-1; D not resolved. Between the trimmed V and J ends, which lost 0 bases and 3 bases, there was a span of 3 bases. Germline values: CDR1 SGHRS, CDR2 YFSETQ. This CDR3 contains 12 residues. CDR3 sequence reads: CASSLGDTEAFF. The CDR3 bases are TGCGCCAGCAGCTTGGGGGACACTGAAGCTTTCTTT. Together with reference TRBV5-1 and TRBJ1-1, the CDR3 gives the full variable domain: KAGVTQTPRYLIKTRGQQVTLSCSPISGHRSVSWYQQTPGQGLQFLFEYFSETQRNKGNFPGRFSGRQFSNSRSEMNVSTLELGDSALYLCASSLGDTEAFFGQGTRLTVV.

The gene calls are TRBV9 and TRBJ2-7, with D perhaps matching TRBD2 (7 bases). The CDR3 length is 15 residues. The germline V and J ends were trimmed by 3 bases and 3 bases, with 16 bases remaining between them. Germline CDR1 reads SGDLS; CDR2 reads YYNGEE. The CDR3 sequence: CASSAGGGPLYEQYF. CDR3 DNA: TGTGCCAGCAGCGCTGGGGGGGGGCCTCTCTACGAGCAGTACTTC.

The chain joins TRBV6-1 to TRBJ1-5; no reliable D call. The CDR3 covers 15 residues. Germline lookup yields CDR1 MNHNS and CDR2 SASEGT. V shed 1 base and J shed 4 bases, with 11 bases lying between them. In DNA, the CDR3 is TGTGCCAGCAGTGAAGGAGTGATAGCAAATCAGCCCCAGCATTTT. Encoded protein: CASSEGVIANQPQHF.

This chain joins TRBV10-1 and TRBJ2-1; D not resolved. Trimming stripped 1 base from V and 8 bases from J, with 3 bases between. Germline-derived CDR1 and CDR2 are WNHNN and SYGVQD (reference sequence). The CDR3 extends over 11 amino acids. DNA for the CDR3: TGCGCCAGCAGTGAGTTCGATGAGCAGTTCTTC. This sequence encodes CASSEFDEQFF.

Notes on this clone: The same CDR3 arises from other DNA sequences in this sample as well. The rearrangement uses TRBV7-3 and TRBJ2-3; the D is unclear. Germline CDR1 SGHTA, CDR2 FQGTGA. Trimming removed 6 bases at V and 5 bases at J, with 9 bases between. This CDR3 contains 12 residues. The DNA for the CDR3 is TGTGCCAGCAGTCCGGGCGGAGATACGCAGTATTTT. Translating it yields CASSPGGDTQYF. The entire variable domain, with the rest obtained from reference TRBV7-3 and TRBJ2-3, is as follows: GAGVSQTPSNKVTEKGKYVELRCDPISGHTALYWYRQSLGQGPEFLIYFQGTGAADDSGLPNDRFFAVRPEGSVSTLKIQRTERGDSAVYLCASSPGGDTQYFGPGTRLTVL.

This chain's CDR3 is CASSLGIGGRGELFF. For the CDR3, the DNA is TGTGCCAGCAGCTTGGGGATTGGAGGGCGAGGGGAGCTGTTTTTT. The chain links TRBV5-4 to TRBJ2-2, with D possibly TRBD2 on 6 matching bases. V was clipped by 0 bases and J by 8 bases, with 14 bases between them. This CDR3 spans 15 amino acids. Germline values: CDR1 SGHNT, CDR2 YYREEE (reference sequence).

J is TRBJ2-3 and V is TRBV9; D remains ambiguous. Germline-derived CDR1 and CDR2 are SGDLS and YYNGEE. This CDR3 contains 14 residues. The V gene lost 2 bases and the J gene lost 2 bases, with 9 bases spanning the gap. The CDR3 protein is CASSVSGDTDTQYF. CDR3 bases: TGTGCCAGCAGCGTCAGTGGTGACACAGATACGCAGTATTTT.